This TCR beta chain originates from a study of blood T cell repertoires in COVID-19. The data were produced by immunoSEQ multiplex PCR, yet TCRdb's version contains in-frame clones alone and is incomplete. Of 200,000 to 300,000 clones detected, about 79% appear once; the ten largest clones hold approximately 10%. The sequenced material came from peripheral blood. This TCR was sampled from a woman aged 80 or over with acute or convalescent COVID-19.

DNA for the CDR3: TGCGCCAGCAGCCAGGCCGACCCCCGAGGTCAGCCCCAGCATTTT. This sequence encodes CASSQADPRGQPQHF. The chain combines TRBV4-1 with TRBJ1-5; D is unresolved. CDR3 length equals 15 residues. V lost 3 bases and J 6 bases, leaving 15 bases between the germline ends. Germline V gives CDR1 MGHRA, CDR2 YSYEKL.